The 14 T cell receptor beta chains given below trace back to one sample, sequenced in a study of cytomegalovirus exposure and HLA in healthy donors. With 60 Vbeta and 13 Jbeta primers, the PCR was carried out. Produced via immunoSEQ multiplex PCR; TCRdb's table is partial and in-frame only. The sample includes 100,000 to 150,000 clones, around three quarters of them seen just once. The sequenced sample was PBMCs. Receptor source: a female donor in good health and CMV-seronegative.

The chain links TRBV6-5 to TRBJ1-1; possible D gene TRBD1, 5 bases. The CDR3 loop spans 16 amino acids. CDR1 MNHEY and CDR2 SVGAGI come from the germline V gene. V lost 2 bases and J 0 bases, leaving 13 bases between the germline ends. The CDR3 region is CASSYIGEGMNTEAFF. As DNA, the CDR3 is TGTGCCAGCAGTTACATAGGGGAGGGCATGAACACTGAAGCTTTCTTT.

This clone appeared a single time. This chain uses TRBV30 with TRBJ2-7; 9 bases are a match to TRBD1. Germline V gene lookup returns CDR1 GTSNPN and CDR2 SVGIG (reference sequence). V was pared by 7 bases and J by 4 bases, with 8 bases of the junction left unmatched. The CDR3 consists of 13 residues. CDR3 loop: CASTGGLRYEQYF. CDR3 coding DNA: TGTGCCTCTACAGGGGGCCTCAGGTACGAGCAGTACTTC.

In regard to this clone: The same CDR3 can be traced to other DNA sequences in this sample. The chain recombines TRBV30 with TRBJ2-7, with a possible D match to TRBD1 (5 bases). The germline gives CDR1 GTSNPN, CDR2 SVGIG (reference sequence). Trimming shortened V by 5 bases and J by 4 bases, and 9 bases separated the two germline ends. CDR3 size: 11 residues. CDR3 amino acids: CAWGQGYEQYF. The CDR3 DNA follows: TGTGCCTGGGGGCAGGGATACGAGCAGTACTTC.

The V gene is TRBV6-1, the J gene TRBJ1-6, with a tentative D call TRBD1 (6 bases). Trimming took off 4 bases at V and 9 bases at J, with 10 bases between the two ends. This CDR3 contains 13 residues. Per the germline V gene, CDR1 is MNHNS and CDR2 is SASEGT. CDR3: CASSVYRASPLHF. CDR3 DNA sequence: TGTGCCAGCAGTGTTTACAGGGCTTCACCCCTCCACTTT.

On this clone: The DNA is left out, because the CDR3 cannot be placed on it with certainty; the CDR3 is given as TCRdb lists it. The chain couples TRBV7-8 to TRBJ2-3; TRBD2 is the table's D call, not checked against the DNA. Inclusive of both ends, the CDR3 amounts to 20 amino acids. Germline V gene data show CDR1 as SGHVS and CDR2 as FQNEAQ. CDR3: CASTPRRTSGGTSGPDTQYF.

V gene TRBV7-6 combines with J gene TRBJ1-2; possible D gene TRBD1, 5 bases. V shed 5 bases and J shed 8 bases, with 15 bases lying between them. Germline-derived CDR1 and CDR2 are SGHVS and FNYEAQ. This CDR3 is 13 amino acids long. CDR3 residues: CASSPGGSFGYTF. The CDR3 DNA reads as TGTGCCAGCAGCCCCGGGGGGTCGTTCGGCTACACCTTC.

The chain uses TRBV5-1 and TRBJ1-2; D uncertain. CDR3 length: 17 amino acids. Per the germline V gene, CDR1 is SGHRS and CDR2 is YFSETQ. Trimming pared 4 bases from V and 5 bases from J, leaving 24 bases between. CDR3 amino acids: CASSPGERLTGRYGYTF. The CDR3 DNA reads as TGCGCCAGCAGCCCGGGTGAGAGACTAACGGGGAGGTATGGCTACACCTTC.

The V call is TRBV18, the J call TRBJ1-3, with a possible D match to TRBD1 (6 bases). Between the trimmed V and J ends, which lost 3 bases and 2 bases, there was a span of 11 bases. From germline, CDR1 is KGHSH and CDR2 LQKENI. The CDR3 has 15 residues. The CDR3 region is CASSPRQDPGNTIYF. The CDR3 DNA is TGTGCCAGCTCACCGAGACAGGACCCTGGAAACACCATATATTTT. Using reference TRBV18 and TRBJ1-3 for the parts outside the CDR3, the full variable domain is NAGVMQNPRHLVRRRGQEARLRCSPMKGHSHVYWYRQLPEEGLKFMVYLQKENIIDESGMPKERFSAEFPKEGPSILRIQQVVRGDSAAYFCASSPRQDPGNTIYFGEGSWLTVV.

The chain carries TRBV12-5 and TRBJ2-7; D is possibly TRBD2 (6 bases). The CDR3 consists of 18 residues. Germline V gene lookup returns CDR1 LGHNT and CDR2 FRNRAP. V dropped 4 bases and J dropped 2 bases, with 24 bases sitting between them. CDR3 in amino acids: CASGSDGVGSGLPYEQYF. The CDR3 region has the DNA TGTGCTAGTGGTTCTGACGGGGTAGGTAGCGGCCTACCCTACGAGCAGTACTTC.

This chain links TRBV10-3 with TRBJ2-3; TRBD1 might be the D (6 bases). The CDR3 covers 12 residues. CDR1 and CDR2 from the germline V gene are ENHRY and SYGVKD. Between the trimmed V and J ends, which lost 6 bases and 7 bases, there was a span of 11 bases. The CDR3 sequence is CAISPQGYTQYF. In DNA, the CDR3 is TGTGCCATCAGCCCTCAGGGGTATACGCAGTATTTT.

The genes are TRBV2 and TRBJ1-1; TRBD1 agrees at 7 bases. V shed 5 bases, J shed 0 bases, and the junction held 3 bases outside the gene matches. This CDR3 has 14 residues. Germline V gives CDR1 SNHLY, CDR2 FYNNEI. The CDR3 nucleotides are TGTGCCAGCAGTAGACAGGGCCTGAACACTGAAGCTTTCTTT. This gives the protein CASSRQGLNTEAFF.

The V call is TRBV7-2, the J call TRBJ2-7; weak D call: TRBD1 (5 bases). Germline V gene data show CDR1 as SGHTA and CDR2 as FQGNSA. This CDR3 is 12 amino acids long. V was trimmed by 4 bases and J by 5 bases, leaving 9 bases between them. CDR3 in amino acids: CASSWQGDEQYF. CDR3 coding DNA: TGTGCCAGCAGCTGGCAGGGTGACGAGCAGTACTTC.

The DNA for the CDR3 is TGTGCCAGCAGCGTAGGCAGGGTCTCTGGAAACACCATATATTTT. Protein product: CASSVGRVSGNTIYF. V gene TRBV9 combines with J gene TRBJ1-3; possible D gene TRBD1, 5 bases. V lost 0 bases and J lost 0, with 7 bases in between. CDR1 is SGDLS, CDR2 YYNGEE, per germline. The CDR3 consists of 15 residues.

CDR3 coding DNA: TGTGCCAGCAGAGTGCGGGCCCAGGGGGACACCTTC. This codes for CASRVRAQGDTF. The rearrangement uses TRBV7-2 and TRBJ1-2, with 7 bases fitting TRBD1. The CDR3 spans 12 residues. Germline V gene lookup returns CDR1 SGHTA and CDR2 FQGNSA. The junction had 10 bases not matched to a gene; V was cut back by 6 bases and J by 12 bases.